These T cell receptor beta chains were read from a single sample in a study of T cell responses to AZD1222 COVID-19 vaccine. Assay used: immunoSEQ multiplex PCR; TCRdb lists only in-frame clones, some missing. The data hold roughly 120,000 clones, with more than 75% observed a single time. Specimen: peripheral blood, collected on day 0 of AZD1222 vaccination. Receptors were obtained from an adult in good health. Each CDR3 is given with its conserved first and last residue.

v_call	j_call	cdr3_aa
TRBV6-1	TRBJ1-2	CASSEVDNYGYTF
TRBV4-2	TRBJ1-3	CASSQDPTALVPGNTIYF
TRBV5-5	TRBJ2-5	CASSLGFGPPETQYF
TRBV4-1	TRBJ1-2	CASSQAAVRREGGYTF
TRBV19	TRBJ2-5	CASSISGVGETQYF
TRBV6-2/TRBV6-3	TRBJ1-2	CASSNPTANYGYTF
TRBV29-1	TRBJ1-1	CSVVSWNTEAFF
TRBV6-1	TRBJ2-3	CASSERDRYTQYF
TRBV5-5	TRBJ2-2	CASSFSLHLNTGELFF
TRBV19	TRBJ1-2	CASSGQGRIGYTF
TRBV27	TRBJ1-5	CASSSRRTGDHQPQHF
TRBV19	TRBJ2-7	CASSMGQSYEQYF
TRBV11-2	TRBJ1-6	CASSLGTPPLHF
TRBV27	TRBJ2-7	CASSSPGQGFYEQYF
TRBV5-8	TRBJ1-4	CASSLGRRLTNEKLFF
TRBV28	TRBJ2-2	CASSTGVGASNTGELFF
TRBV10-1	TRBJ2-4	CASRGPGLPKNIQYF
TRBV12-3/TRBV12-4	TRBJ1-6	CASSPRDTSPLHF
TRBV24-1	TRBJ1-4	CATSDSTGKLFF
TRBV4-2	TRBJ2-1	CASSISGTDNNEQFF
TRBV19	TRBJ1-6	CASRSLGAGGSPLHF
TRBV10-1	TRBJ2-5	CASKVARGWTQETQYF
TRBV13	TRBJ1-1	CASSPRPSGAEAFF
TRBV21-1	TRBJ1-6	CASSKRSQGWSYNSPLHF
TRBV10-1	TRBJ1-5	CASSDYNQPQHF
TRBV10-3	TRBJ2-7	CAIMHRLAGSSYEQYF
TRBV2	TRBJ1-4	CASRAGEREKLFF
TRBV27	TRBJ2-1	CASRPDIYNEQFF
TRBV25-1	TRBJ2-3	CASTGVSGGALDTQYF
TRBV6-5	TRBJ1-2	CASSTDRGRLYGYTF
TRBV7-2	TRBJ1-6	CASSLGEGAPDSPLHF
TRBV19	TRBJ2-3	CASSQQGTDTQYF
TRBV5-1	TRBJ1-2	CASSLDRDSSFYGYTF
TRBV18	TRBJ1-5	CASGAVFRSQHF
TRBV6-5	TRBJ1-2	CASSSLGTGSLYGYTF
TRBV19	TRBJ1-2	CASSIMDNYGYTF
TRBV5-1	TRBJ2-3	CASSSQDPSTDTQYF
TRBV5-8	TRBJ2-5	CASSLGGRASGAQETQYF
TRBV4-1	TRBJ1-2	CASSQLRDRDYGYTF
TRBV7-9	TRBJ1-1	CASSLAGGNTEAFF
TRBV5-1	TRBJ2-3	CASSLGEGTDTQYF
TRBV14	TRBJ1-2	CASSPGQPANYGYTF
TRBV18	TRBJ2-7	CASSPGQGGSYEQYF